This T cell receptor (beta chain) is from a study of cytomegalovirus exposure and HLA in healthy donors. About this clone itself: Its matching antigen is unknown.

Findings and caveats of the study: Rare TCR sequences dominated, though some public TCRs recurred in many donors.

This CDR3 region has 18 residues. Trimming at V came to 3 bases and at J to 0 bases, leaving 10 bases not matched to a gene. Germline assignment: CDR1 SGHRS and CDR2 YFSETQ. PCR was performed using 60 Vbeta and 13 Jbeta primers. Produced via immunoSEQ multiplex PCR; TCRdb's table is partial and in-frame only. The sample contains some 150,000 clones, 65% to 90% of which appear only once. The chain couples TRBV5-1 to TRBJ1-3, with 9 bases matching TRBD1. Sequencing was performed on PBMCs. This TCR was sampled from a woman between 45 and 65 years old in good health and CMV-seropositive. The CDR3 nucleotides are TGCGCCAGCAGCTGGGGGGACAGGGCCTTTTTCTCTGGAAACACCATATATTTT. Its translation is CASSWGDRAFFSGNTIYF. The complete variable domain, with remaining parts taken from reference TRBV5-1 and TRBJ1-3, reads KAGVTQTPRYLIKTRGQQVTLSCSPISGHRSVSWYQQTPGQGLQFLFEYFSETQRNKGNFPGRFSGRQFSNSRSEMNVSTLELGDSALYLCASSWGDRAFFSGNTIYFGEGSWLTVV.